The TCR beta chain described here comes from a study of blood T cell repertoires in COVID-19. The overall study: COVID-19 samples from acute and convalescent phases originated in the United States, Italy and Spain. PBMCs, B-cell-depleted T cells, or T cells provided the cDNA or gDNA that made up the material.

The authors' processing: Reference gene primer amplification gave nucleated cell count estimates. Using immunoSEQ multiplex PCR, the repertoire was profiled, and TCRdb retains in-frame clones only, with some absent. The V and J calls and clone size are taken from that table; D and trimming were inferred from the DNA. This table has approximately 250,000 clones, 65% to 90% appearing once. This TCR came from a woman between 50 and 59 years old with acute or convalescent COVID-19. Material: peripheral blood.

CDR3 residues: CASSQDSTGWYNEQFF. CDR3 DNA: TGCGCCAGCAGCCAAGATTCCACAGGGTGGTACAATGAGCAGTTCTTC. The gene calls are TRBV4-1 and TRBJ2-1, with D perhaps TRBD1 (6 bases). CDR1 is MGHRA and CDR2 is YSYEKL in the germline V gene. This CDR3 contains 16 residues. Trimming shortened V by 0 bases and J by 4 bases, and 13 bases separated the two germline ends.